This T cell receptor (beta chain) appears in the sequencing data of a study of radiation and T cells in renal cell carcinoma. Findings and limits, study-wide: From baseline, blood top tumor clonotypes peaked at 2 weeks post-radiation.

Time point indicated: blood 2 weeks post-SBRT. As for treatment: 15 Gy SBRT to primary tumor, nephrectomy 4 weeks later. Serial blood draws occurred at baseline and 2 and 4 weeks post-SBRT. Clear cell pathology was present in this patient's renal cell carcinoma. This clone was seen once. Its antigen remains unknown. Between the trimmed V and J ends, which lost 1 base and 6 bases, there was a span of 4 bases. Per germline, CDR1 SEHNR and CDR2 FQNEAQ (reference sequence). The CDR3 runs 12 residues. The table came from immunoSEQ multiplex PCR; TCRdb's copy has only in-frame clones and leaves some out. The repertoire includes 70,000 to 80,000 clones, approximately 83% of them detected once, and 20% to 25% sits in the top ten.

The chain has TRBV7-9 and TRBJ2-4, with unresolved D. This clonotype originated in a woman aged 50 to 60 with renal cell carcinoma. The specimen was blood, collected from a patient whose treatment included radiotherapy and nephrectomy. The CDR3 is CASSLDPNIQYF. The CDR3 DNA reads TGTGCCAGCAGCTTAGATCCAAACATTCAGTACTTC.